This TCR beta chain originates from a study of shared clonotypes between healthy human individuals. General observations from the study: Deeper or shallower sequencing was expected to change how clonotypes are shared among donors.

Germline assignment: CDR1 SGHNT and CDR2 YYREEE (reference sequence). The CDR3 has 13 residues. V lost 4 bases and J lost 9; bases outside the gene matches: 6. The protocol was immunoSEQ multiplex PCR, while the TCRdb copy is restricted to in-frame clones and leaves out a portion. The sample has roughly 120,000 clones; around 73% are singletons. In its sample, this clone was seen many times. Its cognate antigen is unknown. Participating donors were healthy, HIV-negative adults free of recent acute infections or vaccinations. J is TRBJ2-5 and V is TRBV5-4; TRBD2 agrees at 10 bases. The sample comprised memory CD8+ T cells sorted from blood. Subset given: CD45RO+ cells pooled with CCR7-negative TemRA cells. The TCR originated in a woman aged 30 to 39 in good health. Here the CDR3 reads CASSTSGIRAQYF. Here the CDR3 DNA reads TGTGCCAGCAGCACTAGCGGGATTCGCGCCCAGTACTTC.